Following are 15 T cell receptor beta chains from one sample sequenced in a study of CD8 T cells in Susac syndrome. RNA in amounts of about 0.45 to 1 ug was reverse transcribed with random hexamers. TCRdb re-called the immunoSEQ multiplex PCR reads through MiXCR, storing one row per CDR3 protein. The data show about 430,000 distinct CDR3 sequences, more than 80% seen once. Sequenced sample: CD8+ T cells from PBMCs. All receptors come from a human donor with multiple sclerosis.

J is TRBJ2-7 and V is TRBV29-1; D remains unclear. The germline V gene encodes CDR1 SQVTM and CDR2 ANQGSEA. The CDR3 has 15 amino acids. Trimming pared 4 bases from V and 4 bases from J, leaving 20 bases between. The DNA of the CDR3 is TGCAGCGTTGTAAGCCCCACCCCAACCCTTTACGAGCAGTACTTC. It yields the protein CSVVSPTPTLYEQYF.

This chain links TRBV20-1 with TRBJ2-7; a weak D match, TRBD2 (6 bases). The germline CDR1 and CDR2 sequences are DFQATT and SNEGSKA (reference sequence). This CDR3 is built from 13 residues. Trimming removed 7 bases at V and 7 bases at J, with 20 bases between. The CDR3 DNA reads TGCAGTGGACTTAAAGGGGACTTCATGGAGCAGTACTTC. Residues: CSGLKGDFMEQYF.

J is TRBJ2-1 and V is TRBV24-1; D call uncertain. V was pared by 4 bases and J by 3 bases, with 3 bases between. CDR1 KGHDR and CDR2 SFDVKD come from the germline V gene. The CDR3 has 12 residues. CDR3 sequence: CATSDSYNEQFF. CDR3 sequence (DNA): TGTGCCACCAGTGACAGCTACAATGAGCAGTTCTTC.

V is TRBV5-1 and J is TRBJ2-2; D gene ambiguous. This CDR3 is 17 amino acids long. Germline CDR1 is SGHRS and CDR2 is YFSETQ. Trimming removed 0 bases at V and 1 base at J, with 13 bases between. CDR3 residues: CASSLAGAEQNTGELFF. In nucleotides, the CDR3 is TGCGCCAGCAGCTTGGCCGGCGCAGAGCAGAACACCGGGGAGCTGTTTTTT.

The chain couples TRBV6-5 to TRBJ1-1, with TRBD1 as a possible D gene (6 bases). In germline, CDR1 is MNHEY, CDR2 SVGAGI. This CDR3 is built from 14 residues. V dropped 0 bases and J dropped 6 bases, with 11 bases sitting between them. The CDR3 coding sequence is TGTGCCAGCAGTTACTCGCAGGGGTCCCCTGAAGCTTTCTTT. It encodes CASSYSQGSPEAFF.

The chain is built from TRBV12-3 or TRBV12-4 and TRBJ2-7, with D possibly matching TRBD1 (6 bases). The length of the CDR3 is 16 residues. The ends were cut back, 6 bases at V and 4 bases at J, with 22 bases in the middle. The CDR3 sequence: CASSTSYRVGEYEQYF. The CDR3 DNA sequence: TGTGCCAGCAGCACTTCTTACAGGGTTGGGGAGTACGAGCAGTACTTC.

The chain links TRBV7-9 to TRBJ1-1; D is undetermined. The CDR3 is 16 residues long. Germline V gene data show CDR1 as SEHNR and CDR2 as FQNEAQ (reference sequence). Trimming removed 5 bases from V and 3 bases from J, with 19 bases in between. CDR3: CASSHLPVGRDTEAFF. The CDR3 DNA reads TGTGCCAGCAGCCATCTCCCGGTCGGGCGGGACACTGAAGCTTTCTTT.

The V gene is TRBV6-5, the J gene TRBJ2-7, with D possibly TRBD2 on 6 matching bases. The CDR3 runs 13 residues. V was pared by 6 bases and J by 3 bases, with 12 bases between. Per the germline V gene, CDR1 is MNHEY and CDR2 is SVGAGI. The DNA for the CDR3 is TGTGCCAGCAGAGGGACTTTCAGCTACGAGCAGTACTTC. Amino acids: CASRGTFSYEQYF.

This clonotype appeared a single time. V gene TRBV11-1 combines with J gene TRBJ2-2; weak D call: TRBD2 (5 bases). The V end was cut by 3 bases, the J end by 3 bases, with 26 bases between. Germline CDR1 and CDR2: SGHAT and FQDESV (reference sequence). The CDR3 extends over 20 amino acids. The CDR3 loop is CASSFMAVGADRPYTGELFF. Written as DNA, the CDR3 is TGTGCCAGCAGCTTCATGGCGGTAGGAGCGGACCGACCCTACACCGGGGAGCTGTTTTTT. Filled out from reference TRBV11-1 and TRBJ2-2, the complete variable domain reads EAEVAQSPRYKITEKSQAVAFWCDPISGHATLYWYRQILGQGPELLVQFQDESVVDDSQLPKDRFSAERLKGVDSTLKIQPAELGDSAMYLCASSFMAVGADRPYTGELFFGEGSRLTVL.

This clonotype came up a few times. CDR3 sequence reads: CASNTGAQPQHF. CDR3 nucleotides: TGTGCCAGCAACACGGGAGCTCAGCCCCAGCATTTT. This chain uses TRBV6-1 with TRBJ1-5, with D unresolved. CDR3 length: 12 residues. V lost 7 bases, J lost 6 bases, and 10 bases lay in between. Germline V gene sequence: CDR1 MNHNS, CDR2 SASEGT.

The CDR3 reads CASREAGGPLLEQFF. CDR3 DNA sequence: TGTGCCAGTAGAGAAGCGGGAGGGCCTCTTCTTGAGCAGTTCTTC. The V and J genes are TRBV19 and TRBJ2-1; TRBD2 aligns across 10 bases. Losses at the gene ends were 6 bases for V and 9 bases for J; bases not matched to a gene: 11. In germline, CDR1 is LNHDA, CDR2 SQIVND (reference sequence). This CDR3 has 15 amino acids.

The chain has TRBV7-2 and TRBJ2-7; D unclear. V was shortened by 1 base and J by 2 bases, with 9 bases between the two germline ends. The CDR3 length is 14 residues. Germline CDR1 and CDR2: SGHTA and FQGNSA. The CDR3 sequence is CASSLVGITYEQYF. The CDR3 coding sequence is TGTGCCAGCAGCTTAGTCGGTATCACCTACGAGCAGTACTTC.

In its sample, this clonotype was seen once. V and J are TRBV11-2 and TRBJ1-2, with D possibly being TRBD1 (5 bases). Germline loops: CDR1 SGHAT, CDR2 FQNNGV. Trimming removed 1 base at V and 7 bases at J, with 22 bases between. The CDR3 runs 17 residues. The CDR3 nucleotides are TGTGCCAGCAGCTTAGGGGGCGGCAGGGCTTTATCCTCTGGCTACACCTTC. It encodes CASSLGGGRALSSGYTF.

Only one count was recorded for this clonotype. V gene TRBV6-5 combines with J gene TRBJ2-4; D unresolved. Germline assignment: CDR1 MNHEY and CDR2 SVGAGI. CDR3 length: 13 amino acids. V was shortened by 0 bases and J by 3 bases, with 3 bases between the two germline ends. Written as DNA, the CDR3 is TGTGCCAGCAGTTACTCTGACAAAAACATTCAGTACTTC. Protein sequence: CASSYSDKNIQYF.

The CDR3 loop reads CASSSHRQGGMNTEAFF. CDR3 nucleotides: TGTGCCAGCAGTTCCCACCGACAGGGGGGGATGAACACTGAAGCTTTCTTT. The rearrangement joins TRBV27 to TRBJ1-1; 9 nucleotides agree with TRBD1. Unmatched junction bases numbered 9, after V lost 4 bases and J lost 0 bases. CDR1 and CDR2 from the germline V gene are MNHEY and SMNVEV (reference sequence). The CDR3 spans 17 residues.